This TCR beta chain was profiled in a study of blood T cell repertoires in COVID-19. Trimming at V came to 6 bases and at J to 7 bases, leaving 10 bases not matched to a gene. Germline CDR1 ENHRY, CDR2 SYGVKD. This CDR3 is built from 16 residues. Clones were read by immunoSEQ multiplex PCR, and TCRdb kept only the in-frame ones, dropping some. Counted here are approximately 250,000 clones, approximately 80% occurring once; the ten biggest clones make up 5% to 7%. The count of this clone is one. Sequencing was done on a sample of peripheral blood. The receptor's source is an older woman with active or convalescent COVID-19. This chain links TRBV10-3 with TRBJ2-1; 12 bases are a match to TRBD2. CDR3 nucleotides: TGTGCCATCAGCCCGACACTAGCGGGAGGAGGTAATGAGCAGTTCTTC. The encoded protein is CAISPTLAGGGNEQFF.